The T cell receptor (beta chain) described here comes from a study of T-cell reconstitution after alpha-beta-depleted transplantation in children. At least ten counts were recorded for this clonotype. Antigen unknown. Study observations and caveats: Certain patients had high TCRbeta diversity at day 60, and it came from recipient T cells and thymic progenitors that survived. From newly produced T cells came most of the T-cell counts and diversity one year after transplant. Reportedly, only several hundred clones from non-depleted graft cells drove alpha-beta T-cell counts at about two months.

The CDR3 length is 11 residues. V was pared by 6 bases and J by 13 bases, with 12 bases between. Looked up from germline, CDR1 is MNHNY and CDR2 is SVGAGI (reference sequence). As it was prepared, the TCRbeta library received unique molecular identifiers. TCRdb processed the PCR reads anew with MiXCR; each CDR3 protein has one entry. In the table there are tens of thousands of distinct CDR3 sequences, about 6% of which are singletons. This sample comprised peripheral blood, obtained 60 days after TCRalphabeta/CD19-depleted stem cell transplant. The rearrangement links TRBV6-6 to TRBJ1-4; D unresolved. The clonotype originates from a child younger than two who had a stem cell transplant for acute myeloid leukemia, so the T cells may come from the graft donor. The DNA of the CDR3 is TGTGCCAGCAGAACCAACGTGGGACTGTTTTTT. It codes for CASRTNVGLFF.